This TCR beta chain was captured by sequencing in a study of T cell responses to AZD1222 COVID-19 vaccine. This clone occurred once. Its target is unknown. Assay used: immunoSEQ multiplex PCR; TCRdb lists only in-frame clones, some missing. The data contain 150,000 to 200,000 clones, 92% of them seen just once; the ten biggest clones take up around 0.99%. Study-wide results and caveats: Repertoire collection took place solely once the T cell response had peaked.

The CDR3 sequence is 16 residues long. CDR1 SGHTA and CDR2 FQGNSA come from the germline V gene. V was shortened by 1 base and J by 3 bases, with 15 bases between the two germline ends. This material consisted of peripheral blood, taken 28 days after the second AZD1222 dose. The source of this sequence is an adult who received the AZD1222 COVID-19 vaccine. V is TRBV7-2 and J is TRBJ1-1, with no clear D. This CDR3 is CASSLVPLRFYTEAFF. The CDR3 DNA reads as TGTGCCAGCAGCTTAGTCCCGCTCAGATTTTACACTGAAGCTTTCTTT.